This TCR beta chain was documented in a study of blood T cell repertoires in COVID-19. Background on the study: Sites across the United States, Italy and Spain contributed samples from acute and convalescent COVID-19. Sources were T cells, B-cell-depleted T cells, or PBMCs; the material itself was cDNA or gDNA.

How the authors handled the data: Amplification of reference gene primers was used by the study to estimate nucleated cell counts. Produced via immunoSEQ multiplex PCR; TCRdb's table is partial and in-frame only. V and J calls and clone size come straight from that table; D and trimming were deduced from the DNA. The top ten hold 2% to 2.5% of the sample, which has a few hundred thousand clones, 80% to 90% seen once. Germline-derived CDR1 and CDR2 are SGHRS and YFSETQ. The CDR3 has 14 amino acids. Trimming pared 1 base from V and 4 bases from J, leaving 11 bases between. The material sequenced was peripheral blood. The sequence came from a man aged 40-55 years who had recovered from COVID-19. The chain is built from TRBV5-1 and TRBJ1-1, with D unclear. The CDR3 here is CASSLSSFGTEAFF. The CDR3 bases are TGCGCCAGCAGCTTGTCTAGTTTCGGCACTGAAGCTTTCTTT. Full variable domain (outside the CDR3, taken from reference TRBV5-1 and TRBJ1-1): KAGVTQTPRYLIKTRGQQVTLSCSPISGHRSVSWYQQTPGQGLQFLFEYFSETQRNKGNFPGRFSGRQFSNSRSEMNVSTLELGDSALYLCASSLSSFGTEAFFGQGTRLTVV.